One sample yielded the 18 T cell receptor beta chains listed below, sequenced in a study of T-cell reconstitution after alpha-beta-depleted transplantation in children. Preparing the TCRbeta library involved the use of unique molecular identifiers. TCRdb re-called the PCR reads through MiXCR, storing one row per CDR3 protein. The repertoire consists of about a million distinct CDR3 sequences, with 25% to 30% occurring once and the leading ten covering approximately 30%. The specimen comprised PBMCs, mostly from graft donor cells, sampled 360 days after TCRalphabeta/CD19-depleted stem cell transplant. All receptors derive from a boy younger than two who had a stem cell transplant for SCID, so the T cells may come from the graft donor.

In this sample, this clonotype turned up a few times. The chain carries TRBV7-9 and TRBJ1-5; possibly TRBD1 for D (5 bases). The CDR3 covers 15 residues. Trimming took off 5 bases at V and 2 bases at J, with 13 bases between the two ends. Per the germline V gene, CDR1 is SEHNR and CDR2 is FQNEAQ (reference sequence). The CDR3, as DNA: TGTGCCAGCAGCCCTGGCAGGGCTGGCAATCAGCCCCAGCATTTT. This translates into CASSPGRAGNQPQHF.

The chain has TRBV15 and TRBJ2-7; D gene unclear. V was shortened by 0 bases and J by 6 bases, with 9 bases between the two germline ends. Germline CDR1 is LNHNV and CDR2 is YYDKDF (reference sequence). The CDR3 runs 13 residues. The CDR3 is CATSRDSAGEQYF. The DNA for the CDR3 is TGTGCCACCAGCAGAGATTCTGCCGGCGAGCAGTACTTC.

This clonotype came up a few times. This chain joins TRBV12-3 or TRBV12-4 and TRBJ1-1; unclear D gene. V lost 4 bases and J 1 base, leaving 7 bases between the germline ends. The CDR3 has 13 amino acids. The CDR3 bases are TGTGCCAGCAGTTATACAGAGAACACTGAAGCTTTCTTT. Its protein product is CASSYTENTEAFF.

This clonotype was counted only a few times. This chain links TRBV19 with TRBJ1-5; D remains unclear. The CDR3 totals 13 residues. V dropped 6 bases and J dropped 0 bases, with 6 bases sitting between them. Germline CDR1 reads LNHDA; CDR2 reads SQIVND (reference sequence). CDR3 nucleotides: TGTGCCAGTAGGTCAGTTAGCAATCAGCCCCAGCATTTT. The encoded protein is CASRSVSNQPQHF.

The genes are TRBV20-1 and TRBJ1-2; TRBD1 matches 9 bases. Germline V gives CDR1 DFQATT, CDR2 SNEGSKA (reference sequence). The V and J ends lost 3 bases and 8 bases, in that order; junction bases with no gene match: 7. The CDR3 is 13 residues long. CDR3 region: CSARWRTGDGYTF. The CDR3 nucleotides read TGCAGTGCTAGGTGGAGGACAGGGGACGGCTACACCTTC.

V usage is TRBV5-4 and J usage is TRBJ2-1, with D unclear. Germline V gives CDR1 SGHNT, CDR2 YYREEE (reference sequence). The CDR3 totals 15 residues. V was trimmed by 4 bases and J by 4 bases, leaving 15 bases between them. CDR3 nucleotides: TGTGCCAGCAGCCTGGACGGACGCCTTTACAATGAGCAGTTCTTC. It translates to CASSLDGRLYNEQFF.

The gene calls are TRBV27 and TRBJ2-7; D is perhaps TRBD1 or TRBD2 (5 bases each). The CDR3 extends over 13 amino acids. Germline CDR1 reads MNHEY; CDR2 reads SMNVEV (reference sequence). V was trimmed by 3 bases and J by 11 bases, leaving 17 bases between them. CDR3: CASSLPGRRMEYF. The CDR3 nucleotides are TGTGCCAGCAGTTTGCCGGGACGGCGGATGGAGTACTTC.

This clonotype has only a few counts. The chain recombines TRBV18 with TRBJ2-7, with 9 bases matching TRBD1. Trimming took 3 bases from V and 2 from J; bases not matched to a gene: 8. The CDR3 has 16 residues. Germline V gives CDR1 KGHSH, CDR2 LQKENI. CDR3 coding DNA: TGTGCCAGCTCACCCTTGGGGACAGGGAGCGCCTACGAGCAGTACTTC. Translation gives CASSPLGTGSAYEQYF.

The sample holds a few counts of this clonotype. J is TRBJ2-3 and V is TRBV4-1; 11 bases are shared with TRBD2. Trimming at V came to 4 bases and at J to 2 bases, leaving 5 bases not matched to a gene. The CDR3 runs to 16 residues. Per germline, CDR1 MGHRA and CDR2 YSYEKL. CDR3: CASSLNSGGVTDTQYF. Here the CDR3 DNA reads TGCGCCAGCAGCCTGAATAGCGGGGGGGTCACAGATACGCAGTATTTT.

The chain joins TRBV5-1 to TRBJ1-5, with D hard to call. Per the germline V gene, CDR1 is SGHRS and CDR2 is YFSETQ. The CDR3 is made up of 15 amino acids. V was pared by 4 bases and J by 3 bases, with 14 bases between. In nucleotides, the CDR3 is TGCGCCAGCAGCCCCGGGCCGAACCACAATCAGCCCCAGCATTTT. This translates into CASSPGPNHNQPQHF. The whole variable domain, remainder taken from reference TRBV5-1 and TRBJ1-5, is KAGVTQTPRYLIKTRGQQVTLSCSPISGHRSVSWYQQTPGQGLQFLFEYFSETQRNKGNFPGRFSGRQFSNSRSEMNVSTLELGDSALYLCASSPGPNHNQPQHFGDGTRLSIL.

This rearrangement joins TRBV2 to TRBJ2-5; no reliable D call. The length of the CDR3 is 14 residues. Germline V gene data show CDR1 as SNHLY and CDR2 as FYNNEI. V lost 6 bases and J 2 bases, leaving 13 bases between the germline ends. This chain's CDR3 is CASRRGVTQETQYF. In nucleotides, the CDR3 is TGTGCCAGCAGGCGAGGCGTTACGCAAGAGACCCAGTACTTC.

V and J are TRBV11-1 and TRBJ2-5; D possibly corresponds to TRBD1 (6 bases). CDR3 size: 14 residues. V was pared by 5 bases and J by 1 base, with 11 bases between. Germline V CDR1 and CDR2: SGHAT, FQDESV (reference sequence). The CDR3 DNA reads TGTGCCAGCAGCCGGACGGACAGCCAAGAGACCCAGTACTTC. It translates to CASSRTDSQETQYF. The full variable domain, with the rest looked up from reference TRBV11-1 and TRBJ2-5, is EAEVAQSPRYKITEKSQAVAFWCDPISGHATLYWYRQILGQGPELLVQFQDESVVDDSQLPKDRFSAERLKGVDSTLKIQPAELGDSAMYLCASSRTDSQETQYFGPGTRLLVL.

J is TRBJ2-5 and V is TRBV29-1, with D perhaps given as TRBD1 or TRBD2 (6 bases each). V was cut by 4 bases and J by 4 bases, with 13 bases left in between. Germline V gene lookup returns CDR1 SQVTM and CDR2 ANQGSEA. This CDR3 is built from 13 residues. The CDR3 nucleotides are TGCAGCGTTGCCGGGGGCCGAGGAGAGACCCAGTACTTC. Amino acid sequence: CSVAGGRGETQYF.

Only a few counts were recorded for this clonotype. The rearrangement uses TRBV7-9 and TRBJ2-3; unclear D gene. The germline CDR1 and CDR2 sequences are SEHNR and FQNEAQ (reference sequence). The CDR3 loop spans 16 amino acids. V lost 7 bases, J lost 1 base, and 18 bases lay in between. DNA of the CDR3: TGTGCCAGCACCGTAGACGGAACGTGGGGCACAGATACGCAGTATTTT. It translates to CASTVDGTWGTDTQYF. Full variable domain (rest looked up from reference TRBV7-9 and TRBJ2-3): DTGVSQNPRHKITKRGQNVTFRCDPISEHNRLYWYRQTLGQGPEFLTYFQNEAQLEKSRLLSDRFSAERPKGSFSTLEIQRTEQGDSAMYLCASTVDGTWGTDTQYFGPGTRLTVL.

This rearrangement joins TRBV11-1 to TRBJ1-3; D may be TRBD1 (6 bases). Germline V CDR1 and CDR2: SGHAT, FQDESV (reference sequence). The CDR3 has 18 amino acids. V lost 2 bases and J lost 0, with 17 bases in between. CDR3 sequence (DNA): TGTGCCAGCAGCTTAAAAGGGGGACGGATCCCCTCTGGAAACACCATATATTTT. It translates to CASSLKGGRIPSGNTIYF.

The V call is TRBV5-1, the J call TRBJ1-2; D remains ambiguous. The CDR3 sequence is 15 residues long. With 0 bases removed from V and 3 bases from J, the gap between germline ends came to 12 bases. Germline CDR1 is SGHRS and CDR2 is YFSETQ. The CDR3 region is CASSLEGGDYYGYTF. In DNA, the CDR3 is TGCGCCAGCAGCTTGGAGGGCGGAGACTACTATGGCTACACCTTC.

The CDR3 sequence: CSVLTGIGAFF. In DNA, the CDR3 is TGCAGCGTTTTGACTGGCATCGGAGCTTTCTTT. The genes are TRBV29-1 and TRBJ1-1; D gene uncertain. This CDR3 has 11 amino acids. Germline V CDR1 and CDR2: SQVTM, ANQGSEA. Trimming removed 5 bases from V and 10 bases from J, with 14 bases in between.

This clonotype was seen only once. The CDR3 reads CASSQGAGVPQPQHF. The CDR3 DNA sequence: TGCGCCAGCAGCCAAGGGGCCGGGGTCCCCCAGCCCCAGCATTTT. The rearrangement links TRBV4-1 to TRBJ1-5; no firm D call. This CDR3 has 15 amino acids. Trimming removed 1 base at V and 7 bases at J, with 14 bases between. In germline, CDR1 is MGHRA, CDR2 YSYEKL.